The clone carrying this TCR beta chain is classed as medium-sized. The data were obtained in a study of esophageal squamous cell carcinoma under preoperative chemotherapy. The CDR3 runs 14 residues. V shed 7 bases and J 2 bases; nucleotides not matched to a gene: 5. From germline, CDR1 is SEHNR and CDR2 FQNEAQ (reference sequence). A single record per CDR3 protein comes from TCRdb applying MiXCR to the PCR reads. This table has 15,000 to 20,000 distinct CDR3 sequences, under 55% appearing once. Described time point: before preoperative PTX-NDP chemotherapy. The receptor was derived from a human donor with esophageal squamous cell carcinoma. The donor label of this sample is uncertain. The chain employs TRBV7-9 and TRBJ2-5; 9 bases match TRBD1. Collection of the sample occurred from a patient given preoperative chemotherapy. The DNA of the CDR3 is TGTGCCAGCAACAACAGGGGGCCTCAAGAGACCCAGTACTTC. Amino acids: CASNNRGPQETQYF.